Below are 28 T cell receptor beta chains sequenced from a single sample in a study of shared clonotypes between healthy human individuals. TCRdb's table, derived via immunoSEQ multiplex PCR, lists solely in-frame clones and lacks some. This sample yields over a million clones, of which approximately 72% are seen a single time; approximately 1.3% belongs to the top ten. Input material: memory CD4+ T cells sorted from blood. Specified subset: CD45RA-negative fraction. The receptors come from a man between 18 and 29 years old in good health.

In this sample, this clone turned up once. J is TRBJ1-1 and V is TRBV7-8; 8 bases match TRBD1. Germline CDR1 reads SGHVS; CDR2 reads FQNEAQ. V was pared by 3 bases and J by 5 bases, with 14 bases of the junction left unmatched. The CDR3 contains 17 residues. The CDR3 reads CASSFEPSQTGVTEAFF. CDR3 nucleotides: TGTGCCAGCAGCTTCGAACCCTCCCAGACAGGGGTTACTGAAGCTTTCTTT.

V usage is TRBV5-1 and J usage is TRBJ2-3; D call uncertain. V was shortened by 4 bases and J by 5 bases, with 20 bases between the two germline ends. This CDR3 has 16 residues. Germline CDR1 reads SGHRS; CDR2 reads YFSETQ. The CDR3: CASSPADGRVGDTQYF. DNA for the CDR3: TGCGCCAGCAGCCCGGCAGACGGTAGAGTAGGAGATACGCAGTATTTT. Filled out from reference TRBV5-1 and TRBJ2-3, the complete variable domain reads KAGVTQTPRYLIKTRGQQVTLSCSPISGHRSVSWYQQTPGQGLQFLFEYFSETQRNKGNFPGRFSGRQFSNSRSEMNVSTLELGDSALYLCASSPADGRVGDTQYFGPGTRLTVL.

V gene TRBV5-6 combines with J gene TRBJ2-7, with D possibly TRBD2 on 7 matching bases. There are 15 residues in the CDR3. Trimming shortened V by 7 bases and J by 0 bases, and 17 bases separated the two germline ends. Germline V gives CDR1 SGHDT, CDR2 YYEEEE. CDR3 amino acids: CASDRGGGYSYEQYF. The CDR3 DNA reads TGTGCCAGCGATCGGGGAGGGGGTTACTCCTACGAGCAGTACTTC.

This rearrangement joins TRBV20-1 to TRBJ1-2; tentative D call: TRBD1 (6 bases). CDR1 is DFQATT, CDR2 SNEGSKA, per germline (reference sequence). The CDR3 has 11 residues. V lost 5 bases and J 8 bases, leaving 12 bases between the germline ends. CDR3 DNA: TGCAGTGCTTTTACAGGGCGCGGCTACACCTTC. It is translated as CSAFTGRGYTF.

This chain links TRBV27 with TRBJ2-1; 10 nucleotides agree with TRBD2. The CDR3 runs 16 residues. Germline V gives CDR1 MNHEY, CDR2 SMNVEV (reference sequence). J gave up 4 bases and V 2 bases, and 5 bases lay outside the gene matches. CDR3 nucleotides: TGTGCCAGCAGTTTAAGTGGGACTAGCGAGTACAATGAGCAGTTCTTC. Protein product: CASSLSGTSEYNEQFF.

This clone occurred a few times. The rearrangement uses TRBV4-1 and TRBJ2-7; D may be TRBD1 or TRBD2 (6 bases each). The V gene's germline CDR1 is MGHRA and CDR2 YSYEKL. Trimming stripped 3 bases from V and 2 bases from J, with 17 bases between. There are 16 residues in the CDR3. CDR3 residues: CASSHGRDRRPYEQYF. CDR3 bases: TGCGCCAGCAGCCACGGGAGAGACAGGAGACCCTACGAGCAGTACTTC.

Written as DNA, the CDR3 is TGTGCCAGCAGCTCCTCCGATGCGGAGCAGTACTTC. Amino acids: CASSSSDAEQYF. The rearrangement links TRBV7-2 to TRBJ2-7; D is uncertain. Germline V gene lookup returns CDR1 SGHTA and CDR2 FQGNSA. CDR3 length equals 12 residues. The V gene lost 4 bases and the J gene lost 7 bases, with 11 bases spanning the gap.

The CDR3 spells CAWSRQRVTYTF. CDR3 sequence (DNA): TGTGCCTGGAGCCGCCAGAGGGTAACGTACACCTTC. V usage is TRBV30 and J usage is TRBJ1-2; D unclear. Germline CDR1 is GTSNPN and CDR2 is SVGIG (reference sequence). CDR3 length: 12 amino acids. V dropped 3 bases and J dropped 11 bases, with 16 bases sitting between them.

V gene TRBV5-5 combines with J gene TRBJ2-6, with no clear D. Trimming left V 0 bases short and J 0 bases short, with 7 bases between. This CDR3 has 16 residues. The V gene's germline CDR1 is SGHKS and CDR2 YYEKEE (reference sequence). The chain's CDR3 is CASSLGWGSGANVLTF. DNA for the CDR3: TGTGCCAGCAGCTTGGGTTGGGGCTCTGGGGCCAACGTCCTGACTTTC.

The V gene is TRBV4-3, the J gene TRBJ2-3, with D hard to call. V gave up 2 bases and J gave up 0 bases, with 3 bases separating them. This CDR3 is built from 13 residues. Per the germline V gene, CDR1 is LGHNA and CDR2 is YSLEER. The CDR3 sequence: CASSQKSTDTQYF. Here the CDR3 DNA reads TGCGCCAGCAGCCAAAAGAGCACAGATACGCAGTATTTT.

CDR3 sequence (DNA): TGCAGGGCAACTAGGGGTTCTGAAGCTTTCTTT. Translated, it gives CRATRGSEAFF. This chain links TRBV20-1 with TRBJ1-1, with D perhaps matching TRBD1 (5 bases). Looked up from germline, CDR1 is DFQATT and CDR2 is SNEGSKA (reference sequence). The CDR3 loop spans 11 amino acids.

The J gene is TRBJ2-5, the V gene TRBV27; 7 bases match TRBD1. The germline gives CDR1 MNHEY, CDR2 SMNVEV (reference sequence). The ends lost 7 bases at V and 2 bases at J; junction bases unmatched: 7. This CDR3 region has 14 residues. As DNA, the CDR3 is TGTGCCAGCATTGGGACAGTCGAACAAGAGACCCAGTACTTC. It yields the protein CASIGTVEQETQYF.

This chain connects TRBV6-5 to TRBJ1-2; no firm D call. This CDR3 contains 14 residues. CDR1 and CDR2 (germline): MNHEY, SVGAGI. V lost 10 bases, J lost 0 bases, and 15 bases lay in between. The CDR3 DNA sequence: TGTGCCACTTTAAGGTGGGATTCTAACTATGGCTACACCTTC. Its protein product is CATLRWDSNYGYTF.

This clone turned up a few times. The chain combines TRBV29-1 with TRBJ2-1, with 14 bases fitting TRBD2. This CDR3 comprises 15 residues. Looked up from germline, CDR1 is SQVTM and CDR2 is ANQGSEA. Unmatched junction bases numbered 8, after V lost 7 bases and J lost 6 bases. In DNA form, the CDR3 reads TGCAGCGGAAAGGGGACTAGCGGGAGTCTCAATGAGCAGTTCTTC. Its translation is CSGKGTSGSLNEQFF.

This clone was recorded at least ten times. A read error may produce the germline difference seen at one junction end. The genes are TRBV5-1 and TRBJ1-1; maybe TRBD1 (5 bases). Germline V CDR1 and CDR2: SGHRS, YFSETQ. CDR3 length: 16 amino acids. CDR3 sequence reads: CASRLVATGQGAETFF. CDR3 nucleotide sequence: TGCGCCAGCAGACTTGTAGCAACAGGCCAAGGGGCTGAAACTTTCTTT.

The V gene is TRBV19, the J gene TRBJ2-1; 12 bases agree with TRBD2. The junction had 8 bases not matched to a gene; V was cut back by 6 bases and J by 5 bases. Germline V gene sequence: CDR1 LNHDA, CDR2 SQIVND (reference sequence). The CDR3 totals 16 residues. The CDR3 reads CASSPLGLAGNNEQFF. In DNA, the CDR3 is TGTGCCAGTAGCCCTCTGGGACTAGCGGGCAACAATGAGCAGTTCTTC.

This chain joins TRBV9 and TRBJ2-2, with a possible D match to TRBD1 (6 bases). V was trimmed by 3 bases and J by 6 bases, leaving 12 bases between them. There are 14 residues in the CDR3. Germline lookup yields CDR1 SGDLS and CDR2 YYNGEE. The CDR3 DNA is TGTGCCAGCAGCGGATACACAGGGCCCGGGGAGCTGTTTTTT. Its translation: CASSGYTGPGELFF. The full variable domain, rest sourced from reference TRBV9 and TRBJ2-2, is DSGVTQTPKHLITATGQRVTLRCSPRSGDLSVYWYQQSLDQGLQFLIQYYNGEERAKGNILERFSAQQFPDLHSELNLSSLELGDSALYFCASSGYTGPGELFFGEGSRLTVL.

J is TRBJ2-7 and V is TRBV9; 9 nucleotides agree with TRBD1. This CDR3 contains 13 residues. From germline, CDR1 is SGDLS and CDR2 YYNGEE. Trimming removed 6 bases from V and 4 bases from J; junction bases left unmatched: 5. The CDR3 DNA follows: TGTGCCAGCAATTGGACAGGGGCATACGAGCAGTACTTC. Its protein is CASNWTGAYEQYF.

Concerning this clone: The conserved final phenylalanine or tryptophan is absent from the CDR3, which likely points to a read error. No DNA is shown, since the ends of the CDR3 on it are uncertain; the CDR3 is the one TCRdb lists. The J gene is TRBJ2-7, the V gene TRBV6-7; TRBD1 was called by the table and not checked on the DNA. TRBV6-7 is an ORF, and what it does is uncertain. Counting both end residues, the CDR3 totals 10 amino acids. The CDR3 sequence is CASSYGTGAR.

This clone has only a few counts. This sequence joins TRBV28 and TRBJ2-7; 7 bases agree with TRBD1. CDR3 length: 14 residues. Per the germline V gene, CDR1 is MDHEN and CDR2 is SYDVKM. The J segment lost 7 bases and the V segment lost 6 bases, leaving 12 bases of the junction unmatched. Written as DNA, the CDR3 is TGTGCCAGCAGCACCTTCCGGGACAGTCGAGAGCAGTACTTC. Translating it yields CASSTFRDSREQYF.

This chain joins TRBV7-9 and TRBJ2-7; no clear D. The V gene's germline CDR1 is SEHNR and CDR2 FQNEAQ (reference sequence). The CDR3 has 11 residues. V gave up 3 bases and J gave up 3 bases, with 3 bases separating them. The CDR3 spells CASSFIYEQYF. The CDR3 DNA reads TGTGCCAGCAGCTTTATCTACGAGCAGTACTTC.

V gene TRBV4-3 combines with J gene TRBJ2-6, with 8 nucleotides matching TRBD1. The CDR3 sequence is 19 residues long. Germline V gene lookup returns CDR1 LGHNA and CDR2 YSLEER. Trimming took 1 base from V and 0 from J; bases not matched to a gene: 8. Written as DNA, the CDR3 is TGCGCCAGCAGCCAAGTTCTCGGGACAGGATACTCTGGGGCCAACGTCCTGACTTTC. Translating gives CASSQVLGTGYSGANVLTF.

The CDR3 spells CASSFLGGANSGNTIYF. The CDR3, as DNA: TGTGCCAGCAGCTTTCTTGGGGGCGCCAACTCTGGAAACACCATATATTTT. The V and J genes are TRBV7-2 and TRBJ1-3, with D tentatively TRBD1 (6 bases). Germline lookup yields CDR1 SGHTA and CDR2 FQGNSA. The V end was cut by 3 bases, the J end by 0 bases, with 15 bases between. The CDR3 extends over 17 amino acids.

In DNA, the CDR3 is TGTGCCAGCGCCCCCACAGGGGCTGGGAATCAGCCCCAGCATTTT. It yields the protein CASAPTGAGNQPQHF. The chain links TRBV6-6 to TRBJ1-5; 7 nucleotides line up with TRBD1. Germline assignment: CDR1 MNHNY and CDR2 SVGAGI (reference sequence). J gave up 4 bases and V 8 bases, and 11 bases lay outside the gene matches. This CDR3 has 15 amino acids.

This clone was picked up a small number of times. This chain connects TRBV7-2 to TRBJ2-3; no definite D call. CDR1 and CDR2 (germline): SGHTA, FQGNSA. The CDR3 totals 14 residues. V shed 1 base and J shed 13 bases, with 18 bases lying between them. The CDR3 here is CASSLGLVSWVEYF. As DNA, the CDR3 is TGTGCCAGCAGCTTAGGCTTGGTCTCCTGGGTTGAGTATTTT.

This chain links TRBV7-9 with TRBJ2-3; 10 bases match TRBD2. Losses at the gene ends were 8 bases for V and 5 bases for J; bases not matched to a gene: 13. Germline-derived CDR1 and CDR2 are SEHNR and FQNEAQ (reference sequence). This CDR3 has 16 residues. The CDR3 loop reads CASQSGAGGPKDTQYF. DNA of the CDR3: TGTGCCAGCCAATCTGGAGCGGGGGGGCCGAAAGATACGCAGTATTTT.

The rearrangement joins TRBV2 to TRBJ2-2, with D perhaps matching TRBD1 (5 bases). With 8 bases removed from V and 3 bases from J, the gap between germline ends came to 16 bases. In germline, CDR1 is SNHLY, CDR2 FYNNEI. CDR3 length: 15 amino acids. The chain's CDR3 is CASGDSFPYTGELFF. The CDR3 DNA is TGTGCCAGCGGAGACAGTTTTCCCTACACCGGGGAGCTGTTTTTT.

As to this clone: A far larger clone is a single base away, which makes a read error likely. Other DNA sequences in the same sample also yield this CDR3. The chain couples TRBV9 to TRBJ1-2, with D unclear. V was trimmed by 3 bases and J by 1 base, leaving 1 base between them. Germline V gene lookup returns CDR1 SGDLS and CDR2 YYNGEE. The CDR3 has 11 amino acids. In nucleotides, the CDR3 is TGTGCCAGCAGCGATAACTATGGCTACACCTTC. Translated, it gives CASSDNYGYTF.